The 20 T cell receptor beta chains in this list originate from one sample, sequenced in a study of T cells in Graves' hyperthyroidism and ophthalmopathy. RNA transcripts yielded amplified TCR beta CDR3 regions. An initial round of RT-PCR targeting the TCR CDR3 relied on the HTBI primer set. MiXCR was run by TCRdb on the multiplex PCR reads, yielding one entry per CDR3 protein. The sample yields 400,000 or so distinct CDR3 sequences, more than 14% seen once. Sample: blood. These receptors all come from a woman aged 25 to 39 with Graves' ophthalmopathy.

The J gene is TRBJ2-3, the V gene TRBV5-4; D might be TRBD2 (5 bases). The CDR3 consists of 15 residues. V was pared by 0 bases and J by 2 bases, with 10 bases between. CDR1 and CDR2 (germline): SGHNT, YYREEE (reference sequence). CDR3 bases: TGTGCCAGCAGCTTGGGAGGGCTCGCCACAGATACGCAGTATTTT. Its protein product is CASSLGGLATDTQYF.

The chain is built from TRBV12-3 or TRBV12-4 and TRBJ1-5; TRBD1 aligns across 8 bases. The CDR3 extends over 16 amino acids. Trimming took 4 bases from V and 6 from J; bases not matched to a gene: 11. CDR3 bases: TGTGCCAGCAGTTCCGGGACAGGACAGGGAGGTCAGCCCCAGCATTTT. This sequence encodes CASSSGTGQGGQPQHF.

The chain is built from TRBV19 and TRBJ2-1; 10 nucleotides line up with TRBD1. The germline V gene encodes CDR1 LNHDA and CDR2 SQIVND (reference sequence). The CDR3 spans 15 residues. The ends lost 5 bases at V and 8 bases at J; junction bases unmatched: 9. CDR3 sequence: CASSSGTGDGYEQFF. Here the CDR3 DNA reads TGTGCCAGTAGTTCAGGGACAGGGGATGGGTATGAGCAGTTCTTC.

This clonotype was observed at least ten times. This chain joins TRBV18 and TRBJ2-7; 9 nucleotides line up with TRBD1. The germline V gene has CDR1 KGHSH and CDR2 LQKENI. There are 17 residues in the CDR3. The V and J ends lost 2 bases and 7 bases, in that order; junction bases with no gene match: 15. This CDR3 is CASSPIGPGTGTEEQYF. The CDR3 DNA is TGTGCCAGCTCACCAATCGGGCCCGGGACAGGGACTGAAGAGCAGTACTTC.

The chain joins TRBV5-1 to TRBJ1-1; D perhaps matches TRBD1 (5 bases). The CDR3 length is 11 residues. V was clipped by 4 bases and J by 12 bases, with 13 bases between them. In germline, CDR1 is SGHRS, CDR2 YFSETQ. The DNA of the CDR3 is TGCGCCAGCAGCCCCGGTGGGGGGACTTTCTTT. Encoded protein: CASSPGGGTFF.

The chain joins TRBV6-1 to TRBJ2-1; D not resolved. The CDR3 runs to 12 residues. Germline-derived CDR1 and CDR2 are MNHNS and SASEGT. V lost 8 bases and J lost 7, with 12 bases in between. The CDR3 sequence: CASGVGGNEQFF. CDR3 DNA: TGTGCCAGCGGGGTCGGCGGTAATGAGCAGTTCTTC.

This clonotype showed up many times. The rearrangement links TRBV20-1 to TRBJ2-1; a weak D match, TRBD2 (5 bases). CDR3 length: 16 residues. The germline CDR1 and CDR2 sequences are DFQATT and SNEGSKA (reference sequence). Trimming removed 5 bases from V and 0 bases from J, with 17 bases in between. The CDR3 sequence: CSAGILGGSSYNEQFF. The DNA of the CDR3 is TGCAGTGCTGGAATACTAGGCGGAAGCTCCTACAATGAGCAGTTCTTC.

Points on this clonotype: Because the CDR3 is missing its conserved closing phenylalanine or tryptophan, this is likely a read error. The rearrangement joins TRBV11-2 to TRBJ1-1, with a possible D match to TRBD1 (5 bases). Between the trimmed V and J ends, which lost 5 bases and 2 bases, there was a span of 9 bases. Looked up from germline, CDR1 is SGHAT and CDR2 is FQNNGV. The CDR3 length is 13 residues. CDR3: CASSPQVNTEAFI. CDR3 sequence (DNA): TGTGCCAGCAGCCCACAGGTTAACACTGAAGCTTTCATT.

This chain links TRBV7-2 with TRBJ2-7, with 11 bases fitting TRBD1. The ends lost 8 bases at V and 1 base at J; junction bases unmatched: 13. This CDR3 comprises 17 residues. Germline V gene data show CDR1 as SGHTA and CDR2 as FQGNSA. CDR3 sequence: CASGTGGRVRESYEQYF. The CDR3 DNA reads TGTGCCAGCGGGACAGGGGGAAGGGTTCGGGAATCCTACGAGCAGTACTTC.

This clonotype was detected ten times or more. This chain uses TRBV5-6 with TRBJ2-7, with D perhaps TRBD1 (5 bases). The CDR3 consists of 12 residues. Per germline, CDR1 SGHDT and CDR2 YYEEEE. The V and J ends lost 3 bases and 6 bases respectively, with 10 bases between them. CDR3 coding DNA: TGTGCCAGCAGCTGGGGCACCCTCGAGCAGTACTTC. This encodes CASSWGTLEQYF.

This clonotype occurred many times. A read error may account for a junction end that differs from germline. The chain uses TRBV5-1 and TRBJ2-7; 8 nucleotides agree with TRBD1. Germline V gene sequence: CDR1 SGHRS, CDR2 YFSETQ. The CDR3 covers 14 residues. The CDR3 DNA reads TGTGCCAGCTCACCGGGGACAGGAAGCTACGAGCAGTACTTC. This sequence encodes CASSPGTGSYEQYF.

This clonotype was detected many times. The chain employs TRBV7-8 and TRBJ1-4; no definite D call. The CDR3 is 13 residues long. CDR1 and CDR2 from the germline V gene are SGHVS and FQNEAQ. V lost 7 bases to trimming and J lost 6 bases, with 12 bases between them. Here the CDR3 reads CASKRDWDEKLFF. CDR3 sequence (DNA): TGTGCCAGCAAAAGGGATTGGGATGAAAAACTGTTTTTT.

This clonotype came up many times. Here the CDR3 DNA reads TGTGCCAGCAGCCAAGGATCAGGACAGGGGGTTTCTGAAGCTTTCTTT. It encodes CASSQGSGQGVSEAFF. The J gene is TRBJ1-1, the V gene TRBV3-1; TRBD1 matches at 10 bases. The V and J ends lost 1 base and 6 bases, in that order; junction bases with no gene match: 8. This CDR3 has 16 residues. Germline lookup yields CDR1 LGHDT and CDR2 YNNKEL (reference sequence). The full variable domain, in which reference TRBV3-1 and TRBJ1-1 provide the parts outside the CDR3, is DTAVSQTPKYLVTQMGNDKSIKCEQNLGHDTMYWYKQDSKKFLKIMFSYNNKELIINETVPNRFSPKSPDKAHLNLHINSLELGDSAVYFCASSQGSGQGVSEAFFGQGTRLTVV.

Ten or more counts support this clonotype. This may be a read error: a much more frequent sequence differs by one nucleotide. The chain is built from TRBV3-1 and TRBJ1-5, with TRBD1 as a possible D gene (6 bases). The germline CDR1 and CDR2 sequences are LGHDT and YNNKEL (reference sequence). The CDR3 runs to 14 residues. The CDR3: CTSKEGGTNQPQHF. CDR3 DNA: TGTACCAGCAAGGAAGGGGGGACGAATCAGCCCCAGCATTTT.

This clonotype was detected a few times. This chain connects TRBV9 to TRBJ1-2, with D perhaps TRBD1 (5 bases). Trimming removed 4 bases from V and 8 bases from J, with 9 bases in between. The CDR3 is 11 residues long. Germline values: CDR1 SGDLS, CDR2 YYNGEE. CDR3 DNA: TGTGCCAGCAGCACCGCAGGGGGCTACACCTTC. It encodes CASSTAGGYTF.

This clonotype was counted ten times or more. The chain recombines TRBV18 with TRBJ1-6, with TRBD1 as a possible D gene (5 bases). Deletions cut 3 bases from V and 8 bases from J, with 11 bases between. This CDR3 spans 14 amino acids. Germline lookup yields CDR1 KGHSH and CDR2 LQKENI. The CDR3 sequence is CASSPRRDDSPLHF. The DNA of the CDR3 is TGTGCCAGCTCACCGCGGAGGGACGATTCACCCCTCCACTTT. Supplemented by reference TRBV18 and TRBJ1-6, the full variable domain reads NAGVMQNPRHLVRRRGQEARLRCSPMKGHSHVYWYRQLPEEGLKFMVYLQKENIIDESGMPKERFSAEFPKEGPSILRIQQVVRGDSAAYFCASSPRRDDSPLHFGNGTRLTVT.

The table lists this clonotype with a count of one. The CDR3 DNA reads TGTGCCAGCAGTTCCGCCAGCGGACTAGCGGGGGGGGGTGAGCAGTTCTTC. Amino acids: CASSSASGLAGGGEQFF. This chain links TRBV28 with TRBJ2-1, with TRBD2 matching over 15 bases. The CDR3 is 17 amino acids. J gave up 9 bases and V 4 bases, and 10 bases lay outside the gene matches. CDR1 is MDHEN and CDR2 is SYDVKM in the germline V gene.

This clonotype was detected a few times. This chain uses TRBV19 with TRBJ1-1, with D hard to call. The CDR3 is made up of 14 amino acids. V was pared by 1 base and J by 4 bases, with 10 bases between. The germline gives CDR1 LNHDA, CDR2 SQIVND (reference sequence). The DNA of the CDR3 is TGTGCCAGTAGTATAGTTGGGGAGGGCACTGAAGCTTTCTTT. Encoded protein: CASSIVGEGTEAFF.

This clonotype turned up a few times. The V call is TRBV20-1, the J call TRBJ2-7; D perhaps matches TRBD1 (6 bases). V was clipped by 4 bases and J by 0 bases, with 10 bases between them. Germline values: CDR1 DFQATT, CDR2 SNEGSKA (reference sequence). The CDR3 extends over 13 amino acids. CDR3 nucleotides: TGCAGTGCTATAGACAGGTACTCCTACGAGCAGTACTTC. Its protein product is CSAIDRYSYEQYF.

V usage is TRBV6-1 and J usage is TRBJ2-7, with a tentative D call TRBD2 (6 bases). This CDR3 has 15 amino acids. The germline gives CDR1 MNHNS, CDR2 SASEGT. Trimming stripped 3 bases from V and 0 bases from J, with 12 bases between. The DNA for the CDR3 is TGTGCCAGCAGTGATTTGCCTAGCGTCTCCTACGAGCAGTACTTC. Protein sequence: CASSDLPSVSYEQYF.